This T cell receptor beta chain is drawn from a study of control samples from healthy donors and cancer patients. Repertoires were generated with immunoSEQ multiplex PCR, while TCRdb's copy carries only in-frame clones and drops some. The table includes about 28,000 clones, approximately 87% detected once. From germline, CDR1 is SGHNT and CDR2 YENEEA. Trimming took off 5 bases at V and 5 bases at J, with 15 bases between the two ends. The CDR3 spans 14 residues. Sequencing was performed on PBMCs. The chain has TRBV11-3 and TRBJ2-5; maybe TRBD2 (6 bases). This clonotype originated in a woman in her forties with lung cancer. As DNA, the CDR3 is TGTGCCAGCAGCCATGGGGGGATTGGGGAGACCCAGTACTTC. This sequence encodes CASSHGGIGETQYF.